This TCR beta chain was identified in a study of regulatory T cells in long-lasting Graves disease. Time point described: newly diagnosed GD, antithyroid drugs for less than 3 months. RNA isolated from PBMCs was used to make the TCR library. Points from the study as a whole: Persistent Graves' patients showed reduced TCR diversity versus newly diagnosed patients. Shared public clonotypes totalled approximately 3,000 in persistent patients, compared with about 930 in new patients.

Both iRepertoire HTBI primers and Arm-PCR of CDR3 regions were used to build the TCR beta libraries. Each CDR3 protein is one row after TCRdb ran MiXCR on the multiplex PCR reads. The sample holds around 460,000 distinct CDR3 sequences, around 15% seen once. V dropped 1 base and J dropped 4; count of bases not matched to a gene: 8. This CDR3 region has 17 residues. Germline V gene lookup returns CDR1 MDHEN and CDR2 SYDVKM. This clonotype occurred many times. The antigen is not known. These sequences were also reported in another study, on T cells in Graves' hyperthyroidism and ophthalmopathy. As that study records: Disease duration under 2 months; hyperthyroidism patients were aged 18 to 65.

The source of this sequence is a woman between 50 and 59 years old with Graves disease. The sequencing here drew on peripheral blood mononuclear cells (PBMCs), taken at new diagnosis, from a patient treated with antithyroid drugs. The chain has TRBV28 and TRBJ2-4; TRBD2 matches at 9 bases. DNA for the CDR3: TGTGCCAGCAGTTTATTGGCGGGAGGGCCCCGAAAAAACATTCAGTACTTC. Its protein product is CASSLLAGGPRKNIQYF.